This entry concerns a single TCR beta chain. This sample stems from a study of blood T cell repertoires in COVID-19. About the study: PBMCs, B-cell-depleted T cells, or T cells provided the cDNA or gDNA that made up the material.

As handled by the study authors: Amplification of reference gene primers provided the estimated nucleated cell counts. The data were produced by immunoSEQ multiplex PCR, yet TCRdb's version contains in-frame clones alone and is incomplete. For V, J and clone size, that table is used; D and trimming come from the DNA. The table has about 170,000 clones, around 82% seen once. V dropped 3 bases and J dropped 8 bases, with 16 bases sitting between them. Per the germline V gene, CDR1 is MDHEN and CDR2 is SYDVKM. The CDR3 is 14 residues long. This TCR derives from a woman in her sixties or seventies who had recovered from COVID-19. Specimen: peripheral blood. The rearrangement joins TRBV28 to TRBJ1-2; D might be TRBD1 (6 bases). In nucleotides, the CDR3 is TGTGCCAGCAGTTTTTATTCCGGACAGAGCGGCTACACCTTC. It encodes CASSFYSGQSGYTF.